This T cell receptor beta chain was captured in a study of T-cell memory formation after mild COVID-19. MiXCR was run by TCRdb on the 5' RACE reads, yielding one entry per CDR3 protein. This sample has about 81,000 distinct CDR3 sequences, with around a quarter found just once. This clonotype was seen more than once but under ten times. Germline V gives CDR1 MGHRA, CDR2 YSYEKL. The CDR3 runs 16 residues. V gave up 6 bases and J gave up 5 bases, with 19 bases separating them. The origin of this receptor is a man younger than 35 who had mild COVID-19 (a few samples of this study predate the infection). Cell type and time point are not known. Source material: PBMCs or a T cell subset sorted from them (not recorded which). The chain employs TRBV4-1 and TRBJ2-2; weak D call: TRBD2 (6 bases). CDR3 protein: CASSPDLAEGTGELFF. DNA for the CDR3: TGCGCCAGCAGTCCTGACCTGGCGGAGGGGACCGGGGAGCTGTTTTTT.